This entry features one TCR beta chain sequence. Authors' methods: For nucleated cells, counts were estimated from reference gene primer amplification. The assay was immunoSEQ multiplex PCR, and TCRdb's table has in-frame clones only and misses some. Clonal size and the V and J genes are those of that table, whereas D and trimming came from the DNA. In the table there are tens of thousands of clones, approximately 86% of which are singletons. The CDR3 is 11 amino acids. The ends were cut back, 6 bases at V and 2 bases at J, with 4 bases in the middle. The sample is drawn from a study of blood T cell repertoires in COVID-19. Study as a whole: Spain, Italy and the United States supplied samples that represented acute and convalescent COVID-19. PBMCs, B-cell-depleted T cells, or T cells were the source of the cDNA or gDNA that made up the material.

The receptor comes from a woman over 75 with active or convalescent COVID-19. The rearrangement uses TRBV12-3 or TRBV12-4 and TRBJ2-5; D is unresolved. The sample consisted of peripheral blood. The CDR3 is CASSRQETQYF. Here the CDR3 DNA reads TGTGCCAGCAGCAGACAAGAGACCCAGTACTTC.